This T cell receptor beta chain was recovered during a study of T cells in Graves' hyperthyroidism and ophthalmopathy. Ophthalmopathy patients showed a Clinical Activity Score of at least 3, NOSPECS grade of at least 4 and duration under 3 months. Criteria for exclusion of patients were uncontrolled infection, other autoimmune disease, pregnancy or lactation. The diagnoses drew upon clinical symptoms, serum thyroxine and TRAb, thyroid ultrasound and orbital computed tomography. This clonotype showed up many times. Amplified TCR beta CDR3 regions came from RNA transcripts. A first-round RT-PCR of the TCR CDR3 used the HTBI primer set. TCRdb itself ran the multiplex PCR reads through MiXCR, one entry per CDR3 protein. Of more than 450,000 distinct CDR3 sequences in the sample, 20% were seen once. This TCR was sampled from a man in his forties or fifties with Graves' ophthalmopathy. The specimen sequenced was blood.

CDR3 region: CASSLALGDNYEQYF. CDR3 in DNA: TGTGCCAGCAGCTTAGCGTTGGGGGACAACTACGAGCAGTACTTC. The chain has TRBV11-2 and TRBJ2-7, with D maybe TRBD1 (6 bases). The CDR3 length is 15 residues. Germline loops: CDR1 SGHAT, CDR2 FQNNGV. Deletions cut 1 base from V and 3 bases from J, with 13 bases between.